A selection of T cell receptor beta chains follows, all from one sample in a study of T cells in Graves' hyperthyroidism and ophthalmopathy. TCRdb reprocessed the multiplex PCR reads via MiXCR and lists one record per CDR3 protein. The table shows roughly 300,000 distinct CDR3 sequences, with around a sixth occurring only once. The sequencing sample was made of blood. The receptors here all came from a woman aged 50 to 60 with Graves' hyperthyroidism. CDR3s include the opening cysteine and the closing phenylalanine or tryptophan. The order of the fields is CDR3 length, clone size, J gene, D gene, V gene, CDR3 DNA, CDR3 protein. The D gene is left open where the match is weak. Size tells how often a clone was seen (once, few, many) or the class of an expanded clone, and some rows leave it out.

length: 15; size: few; J: TRBJ2-1; D: TRBD2; V: TRBV28; DNA: TGTGCCAGCAGTAGCGGGGGACTGACTTCCAATGAGCAGTTCTTC; CDR3: CASSSGGLTSNEQFF
length: 14; size: -; J: TRBJ2-7; D: -; V: TRBV28; DNA: TGTGCCAGCACCCTCGGACTGGAATCCTACGAGCAGTACTTC; CDR3: CASTLGLESYEQYF
length: 13; size: many; J: TRBJ2-1; D: -; V: TRBV10-3; DNA: TGTGCCATCAGTGAGTCGAGCGGGAATGAGCAGTTCTTC; CDR3: CAISESSGNEQFF
length: 15; size: -; J: TRBJ1-5; D: -; V: TRBV4-1; DNA: TGCGCCAGCAGCCAAGATCCCAGGGGTAATCAGCCCCAGCATTTT; CDR3: CASSQDPRGNQPQHF
length: 17; size: -; J: TRBJ2-1; D: TRBD2; V: TRBV5-6; DNA: TGTGCCAGCAGCTCCGTGACTAGCGGGGGGGATTGGGATGAGCAGTTCTTC; CDR3: CASSSVTSGGDWDEQFF
length: 13; size: many; J: TRBJ1-1; D: -; V: TRBV18; DNA: TGTGCCAGCTCACCACCATCCGGGAGTGAAGCTTTCTTT; CDR3: CASSPPSGSEAFF
length: 12; size: many; J: TRBJ1-5; D: -; V: TRBV30; DNA: TGTGCCTCCTCAGCTTCTGGTCAGCCCCAGCATTTT; CDR3: CASSASGQPQHF
length: 21; size: many; J: TRBJ2-3; D: -; V: TRBV6-1; DNA: TGTGCCAGCAGCATGAGGGAGAATTTCGTATTTGCGGAGCCAAGAGCAGATACGCAGTATTTT; CDR3: CASSMRENFVFAEPRADTQYF
length: 13; size: few; J: TRBJ1-2; D: -; V: TRBV7-9; DNA: TGTGCCAGCAGCTTCAGGGAAGCAGATGGCTACACCTTC; CDR3: CASSFREADGYTF
length: 12; size: many; J: TRBJ2-3; D: -; V: TRBV20-1; DNA: TGCAGTGCCTCGGATCCGACAGATACGCAGTATTTT; CDR3: CSASDPTDTQYF
length: 15; size: many; J: TRBJ2-1; D: TRBD2; V: TRBV5-1; DNA: TGCGCCAGCAGCTTGGAGGCGGGAGGATACAATGAGCAGTTCTTC; CDR3: CASSLEAGGYNEQFF
length: 14; size: few; J: TRBJ1-2; D: -; V: TRBV7-9; DNA: TGTGCCAGCAGCTTAGTAATTGCTAACTATGGCTACACCTTC; CDR3: CASSLVIANYGYTF
length: 14; size: few; J: TRBJ2-1; D: TRBD1; V: TRBV5-1; DNA: TGTGCCAGCAGCTTGGCCCCGGGACAGGGGGCTAAGTTCTTC; CDR3: CASSLAPGQGAKFF
length: 16; size: -; J: TRBJ2-2; D: -; V: TRBV18; DNA: TGTGCCAGCTCACCCCAGGACAGCCGGAACACCGGGGAGCTGTTTTTT; CDR3: CASSPQDSRNTGELFF